These 17 T cell receptor beta chains share one sample of origin, sequenced in a study of T cells in Graves' hyperthyroidism and ophthalmopathy (dated by TCRdb to between 2017 and 2020). Library generation was performed with multiplex PCR. Instrument used: Illumina HiSeq 2000. Amplification of TCR beta CDR3 regions was carried out from RNA transcripts. For the first round of RT-PCR on the TCR CDR3, the HTBI primer set was used together with the Qiagen OneStep RT-PCR kit. The raw public data were reprocessed by TCRdb itself: fastp quality trimming at Q25, MiXCR clonotype calling, in-frame beta chains only. Each record represents a unique CDR3 protein, reported with the most common genes and DNA among its rows. For this sample there are some 300,000 distinct CDR3 sequences; about an eighth appear just once. The top ten hold approximately 7.8% of the sample. Source material: blood. These receptors all stem from a woman aged 25 to 39 with Graves' hyperthyroidism that later progressed to Graves' ophthalmopathy.

This clonotype was seen ten or more times. The V and J genes are TRBV7-9 and TRBJ1-2; 9 positions agree with TRBD1. This CDR3 is 16 amino acids long. After removal of 5 bases from V and 2 bases from J, the junction contained 9 bases not matched to a gene. CDR1 is SEHNR, CDR2 FQNEAQ, per germline (reference sequence). The CDR3 DNA follows: TGTGCCAGCAGCCCGACAGGGGGACTACTCAACTATGGCTACACCTTC. Translated: CASSPTGGLLNYGYTF.

V usage is TRBV27 and J usage is TRBJ2-1, with D unresolved. V was pared by 7 bases and J by 7 bases, with 8 bases between. The CDR3 runs to 11 residues. Germline V gene data show CDR1 as MNHEY and CDR2 as SMNVEV (reference sequence). CDR3 in DNA: TGTGCCAGCAATTTGGGGAATGAGCAGTTCTTC. This encodes CASNLGNEQFF.

The CDR3 bases are TGTGCCAGCAGCCAACTCGAGGCAGATACGCAGTATTTT. It translates to CASSQLEADTQYF. The J gene is TRBJ2-3, the V gene TRBV6-2 or TRBV6-3, with D hard to call. V lost 6 bases and J 4 bases, leaving 11 bases between the germline ends. The CDR3 spans 13 residues. Germline V CDR1 and CDR2: MNHEY, SVGEGT.

This clonotype occurred many times. The CDR3 loop reads CASSPETGLINEQFF. CDR3 in DNA: TGTGCCAGCAGTCCGGAGACAGGCTTAATAAATGAGCAGTTCTTC. The J gene is TRBJ2-1, the V gene TRBV19, with D perhaps matching TRBD1 (6 bases). CDR3 length equals 15 residues. Between the trimmed V and J ends, which lost 9 bases and 7 bases, there was a span of 22 bases. Germline V gene data show CDR1 as LNHDA and CDR2 as SQIVND (reference sequence).

There are a few counts of this clonotype. This clone may be a read error of a much larger clone one base away. The chain employs TRBV20-1 and TRBJ2-1, with D uncertain. The CDR3 covers 14 residues. Germline CDR1 and CDR2: DFQATT and SNEGSKA (reference sequence). The CDR3 reads CSAYPNGVGNGQFF. In DNA form, the CDR3 reads TGCAGTGCTTACCCGAACGGAGTTGGGAATGGGCAGTTCTTC.

A few counts support this clonotype. This rearrangement joins TRBV5-4 to TRBJ2-2; D gene unclear. The CDR3 is 13 amino acids. Trimming cost V 4 bases and J 4 bases, with 8 bases left between them. CDR1 SGHNT and CDR2 YYREEE come from the germline V gene (reference sequence). CDR3 nucleotide sequence: TGTGCCAGCAGCGGTACAGTCACCGGGGAGCTGTTTTTT. Translated, it gives CASSGTVTGELFF.

This clonotype was detected many times. The CDR3 is CASSFREGHTDTQYF. CDR3 nucleotide sequence: TGTGCCAGCAGCTTTCGGGAGGGCCACACAGATACGCAGTATTTT. The J gene is TRBJ2-3, the V gene TRBV11-1; 8 nucleotides align to TRBD2. The CDR3 covers 15 residues. V was pared by 3 bases and J by 2 bases, with 4 bases of the junction left unmatched. Germline assignment: CDR1 SGHAT and CDR2 FQDESV (reference sequence). The entire variable domain, with the rest obtained from reference TRBV11-1 and TRBJ2-3, is as follows: EAEVAQSPRYKITEKSQAVAFWCDPISGHATLYWYRQILGQGPELLVQFQDESVVDDSQLPKDRFSAERLKGVDSTLKIQPAELGDSAMYLCASSFREGHTDTQYFGPGTRLTVL.

With respect to this clonotype: The conserved final phenylalanine or tryptophan is absent from the CDR3, which likely points to a read error. This sequence joins TRBV5-1 and TRBJ1-2, with D unclear. V gave up 0 bases and J gave up 5 bases, with 8 bases separating them. The CDR3 has 13 amino acids. CDR1 is SGHRS, CDR2 YFSETQ, per germline. In DNA, the CDR3 is TGCGCCAGCAGCTTGGGGGCCGATTATGGCTACACCCTC. Its protein product is CASSLGADYGYTL.

The genes are TRBV30 and TRBJ2-7, with D possibly being TRBD2 (5 bases). Germline loops: CDR1 GTSNPN, CDR2 SVGIG (reference sequence). The ends were cut back, 5 bases at V and 7 bases at J, with 18 bases in the middle. This CDR3 contains 13 residues. CDR3 sequence reads: CAWGFSRAHEQYF. CDR3 DNA: TGTGCCTGGGGATTTTCGAGGGCACATGAGCAGTACTTC.

This clonotype has only a few counts. The chain has TRBV7-9 and TRBJ1-5, with D possibly TRBD1 on 6 matching bases. Looked up from germline, CDR1 is SEHNR and CDR2 is FQNEAQ (reference sequence). The CDR3 contains 15 residues. V was cut by 1 base and J by 7 bases, with 14 bases left in between. As DNA, the CDR3 is TGTGCCAGCAGCTTAGGGCCAGGGGAAGGCCAGCCCCAGCATTTT. Its protein product is CASSLGPGEGQPQHF.

In this sample, this clonotype turned up many times. The V and J genes are TRBV7-9 and TRBJ2-1; the match to TRBD2 covers 11 bases. The germline V gene encodes CDR1 SEHNR and CDR2 FQNEAQ (reference sequence). V trimming: 5 bases; J trimming: 4 bases; junction bases outside the gene matches: 4. There are 15 residues in the CDR3. CDR3: CASSKLAGVYNEQFF. In DNA form, the CDR3 reads TGTGCCAGCAGCAAACTAGCGGGAGTGTACAATGAGCAGTTCTTC.

This clonotype was detected a few times. A much larger clone lies one base from this, so it may be a read error. Here the CDR3 omits its conserved ending phenylalanine or tryptophan, so a read error is the likely source. The chain recombines TRBV6-5 with TRBJ1-5, with 7 bases matching TRBD1. V shed 4 bases and J 1 base; nucleotides not matched to a gene: 13. This CDR3 has 18 residues. CDR1 is MNHEY, CDR2 SVGAGI, per germline. Here the CDR3 DNA reads TGTGCCAGCAGTTCGATTGGGGCAGGGGGTTCGAGCAATCAGCCCCAGCATCTT. It encodes CASSSIGAGGSSNQPQHL.

This clonotype was seen ten or more times. The chain links TRBV28 to TRBJ1-5, with TRBD1 matching 10 bases. Looked up from germline, CDR1 is MDHEN and CDR2 is SYDVKM. This CDR3 comprises 15 residues. V shed 6 bases, J shed 3 bases, and the junction held 5 bases outside the gene matches. DNA for the CDR3: TGTGCCAGCAGGGGGACAGGGGCAGACAATCAGCCCCAGCATTTT. Translated: CASRGTGADNQPQHF.

This clonotype was seen repeatedly, ten times or more. The chain is built from TRBV4-3 and TRBJ1-2; D is undetermined. The germline V gene has CDR1 LGHNA and CDR2 YSLEER. Trimming pared 0 bases from V and 8 bases from J, leaving 19 bases between. This CDR3 is 16 amino acids long. The CDR3 is CASSQDFVFRTDGYTF. CDR3 sequence (DNA): TGCGCCAGCAGCCAAGATTTTGTTTTTCGGACGGACGGCTACACCTTC.

The gene calls are TRBV6-2 or TRBV6-3 and TRBJ2-3; D may be TRBD2 (5 bases). The V and J ends lost 0 bases and 3 bases respectively, with 13 bases between them. This CDR3 spans 16 amino acids. Germline values: CDR1 MNHEY, CDR2 SVGEGT. CDR3 DNA: TGTGCCAGCAGTTACTCTGCTAGCCTTGGAACAGATACGCAGTATTTT. It specifies CASSYSASLGTDTQYF.

On this clonotype: This may stem from a read error, because a much larger clone lies one nucleotide away. The V and J genes are TRBV20-1 and TRBJ2-1; 9 nucleotides align to TRBD2. V lost 2 bases, J lost 3 bases, and 5 bases stayed unmatched. Per the germline V gene, CDR1 is DFQATT and CDR2 is SNEGSKA (reference sequence). There are 15 residues in the CDR3. CDR3 in DNA: TGCAGTGCTAGATGGGCTAGCGGGAACTACAATGAGCAGTTCTTC. Translating it yields CSARWASGNYNEQFF.

Ten or more counts support this clonotype. V and J are TRBV7-2 and TRBJ2-7, with 14 bases that match TRBD2. Germline V gene data show CDR1 as SGHTA and CDR2 as FQGNSA. The V segment lost 3 bases and the J segment 6 bases; nucleotides outside the gene matches: 4. The CDR3 extends over 15 amino acids. The CDR3 bases are TGTGCCAGCAGCTTGACAGGACTAGCGGGGGGCGAGCAGTACTTC. The encoded protein is CASSLTGLAGGEQYF.